The present T cell receptor beta chain was sequenced within a study of memory CD4+ T cells and cytomegalovirus serostatus. The CDR3 runs 15 residues. CDR1 is SGHRS, CDR2 YFSETQ, per germline. Between the trimmed V and J ends, which lost 4 bases and 2 bases, there was a span of 14 bases. In the original workflow: After removing out-of-frame reads, around 2,000,000 distinct TCRbeta sequences remained. Sequenced by immunoSEQ multiplex PCR; TCRdb stores in-frame clones only, minus some. The V and J calls and the clone size are those of that table, but D and trimming were determined from the DNA. The sample has over 45,000 clones, 82% seen once. Single viable CD3+CD4+CD8-CD45RO+ cells were sorted as the memory CD4+ T cells.

The clonotype originates from an adult in good health and CMV-seronegative. Some clones in this sample may be carry-over from other donors' samples. Sequenced input: memory CD4+ T cells from blood. This chain links TRBV5-1 with TRBJ2-3; D gene unclear. This chain's CDR3 is CASSLPTQPTDTQYF. The CDR3 DNA is TGCGCCAGCAGCCTCCCGACACAACCCACAGATACGCAGTATTTT.